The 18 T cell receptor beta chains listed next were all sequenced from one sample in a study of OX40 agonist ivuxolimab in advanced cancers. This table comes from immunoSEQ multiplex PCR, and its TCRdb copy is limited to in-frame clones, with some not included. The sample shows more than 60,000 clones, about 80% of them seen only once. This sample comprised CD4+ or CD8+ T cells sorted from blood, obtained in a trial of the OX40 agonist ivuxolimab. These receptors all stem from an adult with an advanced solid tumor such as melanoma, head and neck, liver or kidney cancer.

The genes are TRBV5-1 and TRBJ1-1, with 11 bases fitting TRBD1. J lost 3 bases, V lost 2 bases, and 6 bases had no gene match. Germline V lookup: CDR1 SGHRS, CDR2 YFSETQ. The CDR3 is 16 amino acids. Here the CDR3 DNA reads TGCGCCAGCAGCTTTGGATCGGGACAGGGGGACACTGAAGCTTTCTTT. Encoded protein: CASSFGSGQGDTEAFF.

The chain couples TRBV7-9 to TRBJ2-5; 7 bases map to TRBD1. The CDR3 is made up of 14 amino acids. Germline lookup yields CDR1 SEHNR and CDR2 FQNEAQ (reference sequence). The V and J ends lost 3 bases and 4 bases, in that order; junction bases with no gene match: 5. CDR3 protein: CASSFEGGVETQYF. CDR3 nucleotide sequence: TGTGCCAGCAGCTTCGAAGGGGGCGTAGAGACCCAGTACTTC.

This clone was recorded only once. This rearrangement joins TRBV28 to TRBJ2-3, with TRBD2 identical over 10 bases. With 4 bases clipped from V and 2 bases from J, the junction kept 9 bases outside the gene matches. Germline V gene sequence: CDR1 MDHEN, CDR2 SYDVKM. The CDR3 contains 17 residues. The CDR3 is CASSSHLAGVITDTQYF. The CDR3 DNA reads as TGTGCCAGCAGTTCCCACCTAGCGGGGGTGATCACAGATACGCAGTATTTT.

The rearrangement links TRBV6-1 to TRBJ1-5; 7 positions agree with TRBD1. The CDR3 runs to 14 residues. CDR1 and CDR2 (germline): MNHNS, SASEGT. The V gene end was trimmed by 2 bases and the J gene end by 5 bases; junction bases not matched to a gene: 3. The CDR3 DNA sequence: TGTGCCAGCAGTGAACAGGGGGAGGATCAGCCCCAGCATTTT. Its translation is CASSEQGEDQPQHF.

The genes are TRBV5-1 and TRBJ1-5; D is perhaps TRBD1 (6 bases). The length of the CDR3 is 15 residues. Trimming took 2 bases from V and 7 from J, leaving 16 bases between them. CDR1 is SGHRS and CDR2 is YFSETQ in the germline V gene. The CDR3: CASSLQGREEQPQHF. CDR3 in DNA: TGCGCCAGCAGCTTACAGGGTAGGGAGGAGCAGCCCCAGCATTTT.

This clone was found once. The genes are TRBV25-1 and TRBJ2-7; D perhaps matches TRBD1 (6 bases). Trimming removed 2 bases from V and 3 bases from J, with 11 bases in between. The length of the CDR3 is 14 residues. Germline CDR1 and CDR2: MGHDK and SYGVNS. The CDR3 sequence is CASSEGQGNYEQYF. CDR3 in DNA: TGTGCCAGCAGTGAAGGTCAGGGGAACTACGAGCAGTACTTC.

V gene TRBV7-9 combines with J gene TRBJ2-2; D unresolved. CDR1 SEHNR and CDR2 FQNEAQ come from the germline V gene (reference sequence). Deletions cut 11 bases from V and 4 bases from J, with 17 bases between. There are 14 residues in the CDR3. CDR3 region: CASRRAGGTGELFF. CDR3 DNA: TGTGCCTCGAGGCGCGCAGGCGGCACCGGGGAGCTGTTTTTT.

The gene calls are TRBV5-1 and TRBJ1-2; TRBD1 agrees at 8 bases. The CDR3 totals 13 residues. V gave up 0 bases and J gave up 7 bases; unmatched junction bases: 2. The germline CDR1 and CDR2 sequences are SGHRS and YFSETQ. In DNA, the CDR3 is TGCGCCAGCAGCTTGGAGGGGACAGGTGGCTACACCTTC. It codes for CASSLEGTGGYTF.

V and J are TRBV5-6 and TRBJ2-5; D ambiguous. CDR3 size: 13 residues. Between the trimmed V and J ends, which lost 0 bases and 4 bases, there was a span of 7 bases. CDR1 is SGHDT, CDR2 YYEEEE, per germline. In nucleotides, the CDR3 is TGTGCCAGCAGCTTGGACTGGGGAGAGACCCAGTACTTC. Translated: CASSLDWGETQYF.

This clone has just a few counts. CDR3 DNA: TGTGCCAGCAGCTTAGCGAGGGTTGCCACCGGGGAGCTGTTTTTT. It yields the protein CASSLARVATGELFF. The chain joins TRBV11-2 to TRBJ2-2; D perhaps matches TRBD2 (5 bases). V was clipped by 1 base and J by 4 bases, with 10 bases between them. CDR1 is SGHAT, CDR2 FQNNGV, per germline. This CDR3 has 15 amino acids.

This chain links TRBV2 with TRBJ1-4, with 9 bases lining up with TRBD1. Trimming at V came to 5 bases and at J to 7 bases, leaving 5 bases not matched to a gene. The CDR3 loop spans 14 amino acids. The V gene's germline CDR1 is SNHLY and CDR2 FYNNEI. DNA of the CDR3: TGTGCCAGCAGTTCGGGACAGGGACGTGAAAAACTGTTTTTT. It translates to CASSSGQGREKLFF.

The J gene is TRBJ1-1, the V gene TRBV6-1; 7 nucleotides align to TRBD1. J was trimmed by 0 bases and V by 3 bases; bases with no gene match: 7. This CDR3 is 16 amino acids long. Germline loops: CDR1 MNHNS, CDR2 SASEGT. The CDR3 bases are TGTGCCAGCAGTGACCTTTGGACAGGTCTGAACACTGAAGCTTTCTTT. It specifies CASSDLWTGLNTEAFF.

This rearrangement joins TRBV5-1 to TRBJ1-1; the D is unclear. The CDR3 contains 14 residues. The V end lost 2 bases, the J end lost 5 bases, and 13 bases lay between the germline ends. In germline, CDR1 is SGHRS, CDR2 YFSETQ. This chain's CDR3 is CASSFGPGGTEAFF. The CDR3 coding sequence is TGCGCCAGCAGCTTTGGGCCAGGCGGAACTGAAGCTTTCTTT.

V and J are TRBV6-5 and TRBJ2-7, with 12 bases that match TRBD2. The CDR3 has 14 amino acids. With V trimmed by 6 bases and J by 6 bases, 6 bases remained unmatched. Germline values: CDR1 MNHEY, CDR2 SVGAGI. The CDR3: CASSPGTSGFEQYF. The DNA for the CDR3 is TGTGCCAGCAGCCCCGGGACTAGCGGGTTCGAGCAGTACTTC.

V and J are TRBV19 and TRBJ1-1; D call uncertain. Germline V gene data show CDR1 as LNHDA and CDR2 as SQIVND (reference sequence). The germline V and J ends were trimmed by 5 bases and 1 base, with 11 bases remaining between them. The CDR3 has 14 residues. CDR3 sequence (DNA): TGTGCCAGTAGTCCTGGAGCCGGGAACACTGAAGCTTTCTTT. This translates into CASSPGAGNTEAFF.

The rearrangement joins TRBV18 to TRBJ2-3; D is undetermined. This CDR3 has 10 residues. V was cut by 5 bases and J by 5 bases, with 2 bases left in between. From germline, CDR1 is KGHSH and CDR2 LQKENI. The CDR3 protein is CASSEDTQYF. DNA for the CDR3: TGTGCCAGCTCAGAAGATACGCAGTATTTT.

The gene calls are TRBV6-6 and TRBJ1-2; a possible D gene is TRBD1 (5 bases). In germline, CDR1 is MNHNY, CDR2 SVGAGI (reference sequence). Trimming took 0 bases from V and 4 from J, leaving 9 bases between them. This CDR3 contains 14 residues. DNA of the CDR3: TGTGCCAGCAGTTACTCTGGGGCGAGCTATGGCTACACCTTC. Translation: CASSYSGASYGYTF.

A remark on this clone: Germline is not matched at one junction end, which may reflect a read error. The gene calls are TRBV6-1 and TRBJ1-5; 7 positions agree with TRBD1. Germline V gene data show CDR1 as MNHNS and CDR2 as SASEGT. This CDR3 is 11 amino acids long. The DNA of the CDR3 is TGTGCCAGCAGTGATATGGGACAGCCAGTTTTT. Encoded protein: CASSDMGQPVF.